This entry concerns a single T cell receptor beta chain. The target of this receptor is not known. Sequencing relied on an Illumina HiSeq 2000. The TCR beta cDNA libraries were made using 5'RACE template switching, a step that added both a universal primer site and unique molecular identifiers. Synthesis of cDNA was primed from the TCR beta constant segment and was followed by two consecutive PCR amplification steps. Concerning the study's data processing: MIGEC was used to demultiplex reads and group reads by UMI, and MiTCR was used to assemble and quantify clonotypes. To remove erroneous sequences, TCR cDNA sequences were retained only when supported by two or more reads. The tcR package was used for downstream repertoire analysis, with clonotypes matched between fractions based on CDR3 nucleotide sequence plus V segment. VDJmatch was used to annotate antigen specificity against VDJdb, with one amino acid substitution allowed in CDR3. Following TCRdb reprocessing, every CDR3 protein sequence forms one entry, and DNA is not provided. TCRdb's processing, not the authors', yielded these V and J calls. The table for this sample lists roughly 280,000 distinct CDR3 sequences. The ten largest clones capture about 0.4% of the sample.

The CDR3 numbers 14 residues from cysteine through phenylalanine. The DNA is unrecorded. CDR1 and CDR2, per the germline V gene, are LGHNA and YNFKEQ. HCMV-specific IgG was detected in serum with a commercial ELISA kit to determine HCMV serostatus. Peripheral blood mononuclear cells were isolated from blood by Ficoll density gradient centrifugation. This sample was included in a study of T cells expressing NK-cell markers (dated by TCRdb to 2019 to 2021). The study in broad terms: Eight donors provided sorted CD3+CD56+NKG2C+, CD3+CD56+NKG2C- and CD3+CD56-NKG2C+ T-cell subsets, whose TCR beta-chain repertoires were profiled. Among the eight sequenced donors, seven were HCMV-seropositive and one was HCMV-seronegative. All eight donors whose samples were sequenced were randomly selected healthy volunteers, three of them men and five women. The libraries were sequenced on Illumina HiSeq 2000/2500, MiSeq or NextSeq, producing 2 x 150 bp reads.

On the study overall, not on this receptor specifically: Those dominant clonotypes were again the most abundant among CD3+CD56-NKG2C+ cells in a few donors, at about 28.3-65%. In 5 to 7 donors, the dominant CD3+CD56+NKG2C+ clonotypes were found to rank among the top 10 CD8+ clonotypes and to make up about 1.0-7.5% of CD8+ T cells. It remained unclear whether the expanded NKG2C-expressing T cell clones were specific for HCMV antigens.

The sequence was obtained from a man younger than 30 in good health. Donor details come from another sample of the same person, matched by shared clones. Sample: blood T cells: a sorted CD56 or NKG2C T cell subset, CD4+ or CD8+ T cells, or bulk PBMC T cells (not recorded which). The chain is assembled from TRBV4-2 and TRBJ2-4; the D call from TCRdb, TRBD1, cannot be confirmed without DNA. The CDR3 sequence is CASSQDPLTNIQYF.